A selection of T cell receptor beta chains follows, all from one sample in a study of beta chain features in type 1 diabetes. Repertoires were generated with immunoSEQ multiplex PCR, while TCRdb's copy carries only in-frame clones and drops some. Altogether 300,000 to 350,000 clones are present, about 13% being singletons, with the ten largest covering roughly 0.015%. Input material: naive CD4+ T cells from blood. Receptor source: a woman aged 18-29 years with type 1 diabetes. Both conserved end residues are part of each CDR3. The D gene is left open where the match is weak. Clone size is given for some rows only: seen once, a few or many times, or a class if the clone is expanded.

clone size: .; V gene: TRBV7-9; CDR3 length: 15; J gene: TRBJ1-5; D gene: TRBD1; CDR3 DNA: TGTGCCAGCAGCACCTCCCAGGGGGCTAATCAGCCCCAGCATTTT; CDR3 protein: CASSTSQGANQPQHF
clone size: few; V gene: TRBV30; CDR3 length: 15; J gene: TRBJ2-5; D gene: TRBD2; CDR3 DNA: TGTGCCTGGAGTGTAGGACTAGCGGATCAAGAGACCCAGTACTTC; CDR3 protein: CAWSVGLADQETQYF
clone size: few; V gene: TRBV7-9; CDR3 length: 14; J gene: TRBJ2-3; D gene: .; CDR3 DNA: TGTGCCAGCAGCTTATGGGAGGCCACAGATACGCAGTATTTT; CDR3 protein: CASSLWEATDTQYF
clone size: few; V gene: TRBV18; CDR3 length: 16; J gene: TRBJ2-1; D gene: .; CDR3 DNA: TGTGCCAGCTCACCAGGGGCGGGATCTGGCTACAATGAGCAGTTCTTC; CDR3 protein: CASSPGAGSGYNEQFF
clone size: .; V gene: TRBV5-4; CDR3 length: 13; J gene: TRBJ2-5; D gene: .; CDR3 DNA: TGTGCCAGCAGCACGGGGGATGAGGGGACCCAGTACTTC; CDR3 protein: CASSTGDEGTQYF
clone size: .; V gene: TRBV30; CDR3 length: 13; J gene: TRBJ1-2; D gene: .; CDR3 DNA: TGTGCCTGGACCGGACATACTAACTATGGCTACACCTTC; CDR3 protein: CAWTGHTNYGYTF
clone size: few; V gene: TRBV7-9; CDR3 length: 15; J gene: TRBJ2-5; D gene: TRBD1; CDR3 DNA: TGTGCCAGCAGCGTCGGGACAGGGACTCAAGAGACCCAGTACTTC; CDR3 protein: CASSVGTGTQETQYF
clone size: .; V gene: TRBV7-9; CDR3 length: 13; J gene: TRBJ1-2; D gene: .; CDR3 DNA: TGTGCCAGCAACAGGGTTTCGGGCTATGGCTACACCTTC; CDR3 protein: CASNRVSGYGYTF
clone size: .; V gene: TRBV28; CDR3 length: 16; J gene: TRBJ1-5; D gene: TRBD1; CDR3 DNA: TGTGCCAGCAGCTTAGGGGACAGGGTAGGAAATCAGCCCCAGCATTTT; CDR3 protein: CASSLGDRVGNQPQHF
clone size: few; V gene: TRBV5-1; CDR3 length: 15; J gene: TRBJ2-1; D gene: TRBD1; CDR3 DNA: TGCGCCAGCAGCTTGGTACAGGGGTCCTACAATGAGCAGTTCTTC; CDR3 protein: CASSLVQGSYNEQFF
clone size: few; V gene: TRBV19; CDR3 length: 15; J gene: TRBJ2-7; D gene: TRBD2; CDR3 DNA: TGTGCCAGTAATGCCGGGACTAGCGGGAGGGCCGAGCAGTACTTC; CDR3 protein: CASNAGTSGRAEQYF
clone size: few; V gene: TRBV5-6; CDR3 length: 15; J gene: TRBJ2-3; D gene: TRBD1; CDR3 DNA: TGTGCCAGCAGCCACGGACAGGGTGGAACAGATACGCAGTATTTT; CDR3 protein: CASSHGQGGTDTQYF
clone size: .; V gene: TRBV27; CDR3 length: 17; J gene: TRBJ2-7; D gene: TRBD1; CDR3 DNA: TGTGCCAGCAGCCCCACTTTCACCAGGACAGGGATCTACGAGCAGTACTTC; CDR3 protein: CASSPTFTRTGIYEQYF
clone size: .; V gene: TRBV6-5; CDR3 length: 14; J gene: TRBJ2-7; D gene: .; CDR3 DNA: TGTGCCAGCAGCCAGGGATCTTTGTCCTACGAGCAGTACTTC; CDR3 protein: CASSQGSLSYEQYF
clone size: few; V gene: TRBV27; CDR3 length: 15; J gene: TRBJ1-2; D gene: .; CDR3 DNA: TGTGCCAGCTATTCGGGACTCCCTGGCGACTATGGCTACACCTTC; CDR3 protein: CASYSGLPGDYGYTF